The clone carrying this TCR beta chain was observed a handful of times. Its antigen is unidentified. Then a second PCR, running about 7 to 11 cycles, was carried out with a sample-barcoded 5' primer and a J-beta primer mix. TCRdb fed the 5' RACE reads into MiXCR, producing one record per CDR3 protein. Counted here are approximately 490,000 distinct CDR3 sequences, around 24% occurring once; the ten biggest clones make up 7.5% to 9%. The ends were cut back, 0 bases at V and 6 bases at J, with 11 bases in the middle. Germline V gene data show CDR1 as SGHTA and CDR2 as FQGNSA. CDR3 length: 14 residues. This sample was taken from a study of blood T cells in healthy people across ages. General study points: While age rose, TCR beta diversity per million T cells dropped in a roughly linear way. Strong correlation linked observed beta diversity and percent naive T cells.

The sample was also linked to a second study, of T cells of mothers and their children. Per that paper: Donation was provided by three healthy Caucasian mothers along with their six children.

This TCR derives from a boy under 18 in good health. Sequenced input: blood. J is TRBJ2-5 and V is TRBV7-2, with D possibly being TRBD1 or TRBD2 (5 bases each). CDR3 sequence: CASSLAGPHQTQYF. The CDR3 DNA is TGTGCCAGCAGCTTAGCGGGACCCCACCAGACCCAGTACTTC. The full variable domain, with the rest looked up from reference TRBV7-2 and TRBJ2-5, is GAGVSQSPSNKVTEKGKDVELRCDPISGHTALYWYRQSLGQGLEFLIYFQGNSAPDKSGLPSDRFSAERTGGSVSTLTIQRTQQEDSAVYLCASSLAGPHQTQYFGPGTRLLVL.